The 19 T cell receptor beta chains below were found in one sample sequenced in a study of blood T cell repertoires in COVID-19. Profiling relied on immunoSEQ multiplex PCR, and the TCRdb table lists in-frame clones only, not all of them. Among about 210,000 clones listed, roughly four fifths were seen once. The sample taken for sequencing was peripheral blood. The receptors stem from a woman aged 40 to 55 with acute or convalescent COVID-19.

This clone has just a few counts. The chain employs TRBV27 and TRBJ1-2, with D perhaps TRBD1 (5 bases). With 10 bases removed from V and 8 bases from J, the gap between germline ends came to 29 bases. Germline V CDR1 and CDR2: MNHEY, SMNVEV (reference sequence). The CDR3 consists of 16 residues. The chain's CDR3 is CANSTKGLGKSRGYTF. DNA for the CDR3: TGTGCCAACAGCACTAAGGGGCTGGGGAAGTCTAGGGGCTACACCTTC.

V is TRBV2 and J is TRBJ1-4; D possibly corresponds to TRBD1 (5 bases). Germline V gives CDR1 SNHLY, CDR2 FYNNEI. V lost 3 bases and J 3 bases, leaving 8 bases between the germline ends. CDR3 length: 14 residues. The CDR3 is CASSDAGSNEKLFF. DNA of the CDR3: TGTGCCAGCAGTGACGCAGGGTCTAATGAAAAACTGTTTTTT.

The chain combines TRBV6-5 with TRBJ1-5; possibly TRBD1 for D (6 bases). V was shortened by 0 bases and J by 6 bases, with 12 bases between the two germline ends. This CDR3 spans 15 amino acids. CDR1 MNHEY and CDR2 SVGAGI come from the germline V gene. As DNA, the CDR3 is TGTGCCAGCAGTTACTCGTCAGGGGTGGGTCAGCCCCAGCATTTT. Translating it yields CASSYSSGVGQPQHF.

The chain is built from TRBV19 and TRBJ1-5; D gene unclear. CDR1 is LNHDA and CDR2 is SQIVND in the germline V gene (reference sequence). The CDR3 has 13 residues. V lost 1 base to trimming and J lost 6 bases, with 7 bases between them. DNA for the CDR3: TGTGCCAGTAGTATAGGGAAGCGTCAGCCCCAGCATTTT. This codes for CASSIGKRQPQHF.

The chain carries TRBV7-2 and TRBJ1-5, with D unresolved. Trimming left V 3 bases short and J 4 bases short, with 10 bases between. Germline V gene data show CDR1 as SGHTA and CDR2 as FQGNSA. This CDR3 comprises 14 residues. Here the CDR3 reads CASSLGTLNQPQHF. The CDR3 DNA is TGTGCCAGCAGCTTGGGCACATTAAATCAGCCCCAGCATTTT.

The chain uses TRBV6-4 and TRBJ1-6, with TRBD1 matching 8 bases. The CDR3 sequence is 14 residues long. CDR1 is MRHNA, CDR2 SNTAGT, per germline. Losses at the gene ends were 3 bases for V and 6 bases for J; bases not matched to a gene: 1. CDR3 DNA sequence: TGTGCCAGCAGTGAAGGACAGGGTAATTCACCCCTCCACTTT. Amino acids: CASSEGQGNSPLHF.

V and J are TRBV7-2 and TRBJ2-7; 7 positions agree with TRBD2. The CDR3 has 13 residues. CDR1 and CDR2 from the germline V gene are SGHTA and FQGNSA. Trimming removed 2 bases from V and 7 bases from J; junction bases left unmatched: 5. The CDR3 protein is CASSLWQGGEQYF. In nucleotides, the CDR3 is TGTGCCAGCAGCTTATGGCAGGGAGGGGAGCAGTACTTC.

The CDR3 protein is CASSSSGTGGFQPQHF. The CDR3 DNA sequence: TGTGCCAGCAGCTCATCGGGGACAGGGGGCTTTCAGCCCCAGCATTTT. This chain connects TRBV5-6 to TRBJ1-5; 12 bases agree with TRBD1. Germline assignment: CDR1 SGHDT and CDR2 YYEEEE. The CDR3 spans 16 residues. Trimming cost V 3 bases and J 6 bases; bases outside gene matches: 7.

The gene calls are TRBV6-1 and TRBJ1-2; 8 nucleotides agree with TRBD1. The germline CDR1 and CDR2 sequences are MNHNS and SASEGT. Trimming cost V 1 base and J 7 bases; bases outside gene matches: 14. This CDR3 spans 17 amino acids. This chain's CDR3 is CASSEDGRGRPLSGYTF. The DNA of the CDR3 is TGTGCCAGCAGTGAAGATGGCAGGGGGCGCCCCCTTTCTGGCTACACCTTC.

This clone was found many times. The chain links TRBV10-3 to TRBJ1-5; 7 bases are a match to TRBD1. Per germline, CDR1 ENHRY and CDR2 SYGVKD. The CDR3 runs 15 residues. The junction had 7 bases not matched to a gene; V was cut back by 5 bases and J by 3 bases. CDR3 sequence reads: CAISPTGTDNQPQHF. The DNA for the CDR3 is TGTGCCATCAGTCCCACAGGGACAGACAATCAGCCCCAGCATTTT.

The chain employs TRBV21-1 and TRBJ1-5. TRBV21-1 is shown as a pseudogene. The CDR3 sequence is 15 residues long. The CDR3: CASSRDSRGNQPQHF. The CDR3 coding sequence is TGTGCCAGCAGCCGGGACTCCCGAGGGAATCAGCCCCAGCATTTT.

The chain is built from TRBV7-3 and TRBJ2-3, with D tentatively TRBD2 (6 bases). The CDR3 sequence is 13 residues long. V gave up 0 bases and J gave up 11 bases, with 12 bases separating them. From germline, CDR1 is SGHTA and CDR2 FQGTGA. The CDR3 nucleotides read TGTGCCAGCAGCTTAACGCGGGGCTCCCAGCAGTATTTT. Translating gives CASSLTRGSQQYF.

The DNA for the CDR3 is TGTGCCAGCAGCTTAGGTCGCGCGGGGGGGCTGAAGGCTGAGCAGTTCTTC. Amino acids: CASSLGRAGGLKAEQFF. The J gene is TRBJ2-1, the V gene TRBV11-2, with 9 bases matching TRBD2. CDR1 is SGHAT, CDR2 FQNNGV, per germline. This CDR3 comprises 17 residues. Trimming took 1 base from V and 9 from J; bases not matched to a gene: 13.

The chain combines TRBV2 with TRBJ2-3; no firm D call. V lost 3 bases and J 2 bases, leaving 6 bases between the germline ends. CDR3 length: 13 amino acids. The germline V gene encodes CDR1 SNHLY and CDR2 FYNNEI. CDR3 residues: CASSDSVTDTQYF. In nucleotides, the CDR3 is TGTGCCAGCAGTGATTCAGTCACAGATACGCAGTATTTT.

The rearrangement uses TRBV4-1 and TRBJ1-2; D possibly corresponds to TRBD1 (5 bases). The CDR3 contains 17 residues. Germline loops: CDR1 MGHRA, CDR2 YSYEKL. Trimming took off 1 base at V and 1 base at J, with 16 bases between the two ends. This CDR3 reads CASSQAVLGQGNYGYTF. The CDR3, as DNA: TGCGCCAGCAGCCAAGCTGTCTTGGGGCAGGGTAACTATGGCTACACCTTC.

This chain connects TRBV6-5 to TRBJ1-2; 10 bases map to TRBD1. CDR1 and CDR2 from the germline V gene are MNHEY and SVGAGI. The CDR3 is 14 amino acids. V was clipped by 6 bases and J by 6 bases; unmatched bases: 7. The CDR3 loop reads CASSQTGGRDGYTF. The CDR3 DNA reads TGTGCCAGCAGCCAGACAGGGGGCAGAGATGGCTACACCTTC.

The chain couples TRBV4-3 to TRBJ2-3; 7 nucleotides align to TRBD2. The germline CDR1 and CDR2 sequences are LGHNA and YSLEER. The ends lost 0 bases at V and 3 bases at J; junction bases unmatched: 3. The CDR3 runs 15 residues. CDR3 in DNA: TGCGCCAGCAGCCAAGATGTGCGGGAGACAGATACGCAGTATTTT. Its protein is CASSQDVRETDTQYF.

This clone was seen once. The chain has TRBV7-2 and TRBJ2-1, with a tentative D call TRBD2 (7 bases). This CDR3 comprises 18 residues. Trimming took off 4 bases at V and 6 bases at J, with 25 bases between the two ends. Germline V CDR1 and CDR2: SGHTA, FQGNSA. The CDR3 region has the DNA TGTGCCAGCAGCTACAATAGGGGGGGAGGGCCCCAATTCAATGAGCAGTTCTTC. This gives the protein CASSYNRGGGPQFNEQFF.

CDR3 in amino acids: CASSLSLLYEQYF. In DNA, the CDR3 is TGTGCCAGCAGCTTATCCCTTTTATACGAGCAGTACTTC. The rearrangement joins TRBV7-2 to TRBJ2-7; D call uncertain. Germline V CDR1 and CDR2: SGHTA, FQGNSA. This CDR3 region has 13 residues. V was cut by 2 bases and J by 4 bases, with 9 bases left in between.